What follows are 10 T cell receptor beta chains derived from one specimen sequenced in a study of regulatory T cells in long-lasting Graves disease (dated by TCRdb to the early 2020s). The time point tag for this specimen amounts to: persistent/refractory GD, antithyroid drugs over 5 years with positive TRAb. For both TCR sequencing and RNA sequencing, RNA was extracted from PBMCs in TRIzol. Libraries were built with multiplex PCR. Instrument on record: Illumina HiSeq 4000. TCR beta libraries were built with iRepertoire HTBI primers and Arm-PCR amplification of CDR3 regions. TCRdb reprocessing: public reads trimmed at Q25 with fastp, clones called with MiXCR, in-frame beta chains kept. Rows are combined by CDR3 protein, so each entry shows the most common genes and DNA. The table for this sample lists about 660,000 distinct CDR3 sequences; about 32% of them were counted only once. In total, the top ten clones hold roughly 40% of the sample.

The source material was peripheral blood mononuclear cells (PBMCs), sampled when the disease was refractory, from a patient treated with antithyroid drugs. The source is a female donor with Graves disease.

A few counts support this clonotype. V and J are TRBV19 and TRBJ2-2; D assignment may be TRBD1 or TRBD2 (5 bases each). CDR3 length: 16 residues. Germline CDR1 LNHDA, CDR2 SQIVND (reference sequence). V was clipped by 8 bases and J by 5 bases, with 21 bases between them. CDR3 loop: CASCSPYGTVTGELFF. In DNA, the CDR3 is TGTGCCAGTTGTTCACCCTACGGGACGGTAACCGGGGAGCTGTTTTTT.

This clonotype was counted only a few times. The chain has TRBV27 and TRBJ1-1; D is uncertain. Trimming removed 7 bases at V and 0 bases at J, with 9 bases between. The CDR3 extends over 13 amino acids. Germline V gives CDR1 MNHEY, CDR2 SMNVEV (reference sequence). This CDR3 reads CASTGGVNTEAFF. The CDR3 region has the DNA TGTGCCAGCACTGGAGGAGTGAACACTGAAGCTTTCTTT.

In this sample, this clonotype turned up many times. V gene TRBV2 combines with J gene TRBJ1-2, with no clear D. V dropped 7 bases and J dropped 4 bases, with 13 bases sitting between them. The CDR3 spans 13 residues. Per the germline V gene, CDR1 is SNHLY and CDR2 is FYNNEI. CDR3 DNA: TGTGCCAGCACGTTTTCCCTTACCTATGGCTACACCTTC. It codes for CASTFSLTYGYTF.

With regard to this clonotype: The junction does not match germline at one end; this may be a read error. The rearrangement joins TRBV30 to TRBJ1-2; tentative D call: TRBD1 (5 bases). The CDR3 extends over 12 amino acids. The germline CDR1 and CDR2 sequences are GTSNPN and SVGIG (reference sequence). CDR3 nucleotides: TGTGTCTGGAGGGGCAGGCACACCGGCTACACCTTC. It codes for CVWRGRHTGYTF.

The V call is TRBV6-5, the J call TRBJ1-1, with a possible D match to TRBD1 (5 bases). The germline CDR1 and CDR2 sequences are MNHEY and SVGAGI. Trimming pared 0 bases from V and 3 bases from J, leaving 8 bases between. The CDR3 has 14 residues. The CDR3 reads CASSYSLGDTEAFF. The CDR3 DNA follows: TGTGCCAGCAGTTACTCCCTGGGGGACACTGAAGCTTTCTTT.

V is TRBV6-1 and J is TRBJ1-2; D perhaps matches TRBD1 (6 bases). Per germline, CDR1 MNHNS and CDR2 SASEGT. Trimming shortened V by 0 bases and J by 8 bases, and 22 bases separated the two germline ends. This CDR3 spans 17 amino acids. CDR3 region: CASSEALGAAAGGGYTF. In DNA form, the CDR3 reads TGTGCCAGCAGTGAAGCGCTGGGGGCCGCTGCGGGGGGGGGCTACACCTTC.

This clonotype was observed a handful of times. This chain uses TRBV10-3 with TRBJ2-3; 9 nucleotides align to TRBD2. Germline values: CDR1 ENHRY, CDR2 SYGVKD. This CDR3 contains 13 residues. V gave up 9 bases and J gave up 4 bases; unmatched junction bases: 5. CDR3 nucleotide sequence: TGTGCCATATTAGCGGGAGCCGCAGATACGCAGTATTTT. Translating it yields CAILAGAADTQYF.

CDR3: CASSPSGSWNTEAFF. CDR3 in DNA: TGTGCCAGCAGCCCCTCGGGCAGTTGGAACACTGAAGCTTTCTTT. The genes are TRBV28 and TRBJ1-1, with D unresolved. V shed 6 bases and J shed 1 base, with 15 bases lying between them. Germline V gene data show CDR1 as MDHEN and CDR2 as SYDVKM. The CDR3 extends over 15 amino acids.

V gene TRBV5-1 combines with J gene TRBJ1-2; 8 nucleotides agree with TRBD1. Trimming cost V 4 bases and J 6 bases; bases outside gene matches: 20. From germline, CDR1 is SGHRS and CDR2 YFSETQ. The CDR3 extends over 18 amino acids. CDR3 DNA: TGCGCCAGCAGCCCCGGACAGGGCAGAATCGATCCCGCAAATGGCTACACCTTC. Translation: CASSPGQGRIDPANGYTF.

This chain joins TRBV28 and TRBJ1-2; TRBD1 agrees at 7 bases. CDR1 and CDR2 from the germline V gene are MDHEN and SYDVKM. J lost 8 bases, V lost 6 bases, and 24 bases had no gene match. This CDR3 region has 18 residues. This CDR3 is CASSLLFLSGQPDRGYTF. CDR3 nucleotide sequence: TGTGCCAGCAGCTTACTTTTCTTGTCGGGACAGCCGGATCGCGGCTACACCTTC.